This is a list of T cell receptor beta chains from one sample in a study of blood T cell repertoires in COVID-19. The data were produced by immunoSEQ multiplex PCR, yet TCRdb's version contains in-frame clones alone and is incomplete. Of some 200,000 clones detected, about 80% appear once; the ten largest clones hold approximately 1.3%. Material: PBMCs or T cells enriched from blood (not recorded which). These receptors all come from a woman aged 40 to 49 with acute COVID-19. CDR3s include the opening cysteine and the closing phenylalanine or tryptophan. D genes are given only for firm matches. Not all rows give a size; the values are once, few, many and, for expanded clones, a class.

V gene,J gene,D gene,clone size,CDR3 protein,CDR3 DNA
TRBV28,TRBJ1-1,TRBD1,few,CASSLDRVNTEAFF,TGTGCCAGCAGTCTTGACAGGGTAAACACTGAAGCTTTCTTT
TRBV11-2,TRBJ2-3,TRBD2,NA,CASSTTSGGALTDTQYF,TGTGCCAGCAGCACGACTAGCGGGGGGGCCTTGACAGATACGCAGTATTTT
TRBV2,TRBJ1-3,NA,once,CASSESGLDSGNTIYF,TGTGCCAGCAGTGAATCGGGACTGGACTCTGGAAACACCATATATTTT
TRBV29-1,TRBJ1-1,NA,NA,CSVARGFAEAFF,TGCAGCGTCGCCAGGGGATTCGCTGAAGCTTTCTTT
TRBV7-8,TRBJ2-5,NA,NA,CASSGGTLLQKTQYF,TGTGCCAGCTCCGGCGGGACCCTTTTGCAGAAGACCCAGTACTTC
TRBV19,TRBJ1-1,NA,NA,CASSPSRAGNYNTEAFF,TGTGCCAGTAGTCCTTCCCGGGCAGGGAATTATAACACTGAAGCTTTCTTT
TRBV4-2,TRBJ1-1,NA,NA,CASSQDLGGTEAFF,TGTGCCAGCAGCCAAGATCTAGGGGGCACTGAAGCTTTCTTT
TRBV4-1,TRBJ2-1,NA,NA,CASSQDTPLRLVF,TGCGCCAGCAGCCAGGATACACCGTTGAGACTGGTCTTC
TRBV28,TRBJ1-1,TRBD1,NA,CASSFGDRTPFF,TGTGCCAGCAGTTTCGGGGACAGGACTCCTTTCTTT
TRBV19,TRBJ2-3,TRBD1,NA,CASTRTGVTSTDTQYF,TGTGCCAGTACCCGGACAGGGGTTACTAGCACAGATACGCAGTATTTT
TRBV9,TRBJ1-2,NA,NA,CASSTSGGLGYTF,TGTGCCAGCAGCACTTCCGGGGGTCTTGGCTACACCTTC
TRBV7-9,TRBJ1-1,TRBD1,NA,CASSLDGQGAAEAFF,TGTGCCAGCAGCTTAGATGGGCAGGGGGCGGCAGAAGCTTTCTTT
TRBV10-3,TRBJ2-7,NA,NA,CAISESDRNYEQYF,TGTGCCATCAGTGAGTCCGACAGGAACTACGAGCAGTACTTC
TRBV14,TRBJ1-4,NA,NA,CASSQSGVEKLFF,TGTGCCAGCAGCCAGTCAGGGGTGGAAAAACTGTTTTTT
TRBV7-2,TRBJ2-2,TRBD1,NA,CASSSGGKSGELFF,TGTGCCAGCAGCTCAGGGGGCAAGAGCGGGGAGCTGTTTTTT
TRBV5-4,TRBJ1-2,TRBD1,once,CASSLPGGYGYTF,TGTGCCAGCAGCTTACCAGGGGGGTATGGCTACACCTTC
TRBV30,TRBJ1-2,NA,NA,CASPRVEGYTF,TGTGCCTCCCCCCGGGTGGAGGGCTACACCTTC
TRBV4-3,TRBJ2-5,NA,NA,CASSQDRVGGRSQYF,TGCGCCAGCAGCCAAGATCGGGTGGGGGGGCGGTCCCAGTACTTC
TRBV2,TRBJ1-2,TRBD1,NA,CASRDRVNYGYTF,TGTGCCAGCAGGGACAGGGTCAATTATGGCTACACCTTC
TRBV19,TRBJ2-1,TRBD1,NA,CASIQGQGDNEQFF,TGTGCCAGTATACAGGGACAGGGCGACAATGAGCAGTTCTTC
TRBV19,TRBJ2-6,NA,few,CASREGGSGANVLTF,TGTGCCAGTAGGGAAGGGGGATCTGGGGCCAACGTCCTGACTTTC
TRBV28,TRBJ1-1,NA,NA,CASRVPGAKNTEAFF,TGTGCCAGCAGAGTCCCTGGGGCAAAGAACACTGAAGCTTTCTTT
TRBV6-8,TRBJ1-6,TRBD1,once,CASSYALYPGQGGSYNSPLHF,TGTGCCAGCAGTTACGCCCTCTACCCGGGACAGGGAGGGTCCTATAATTCACCCCTCCACTTT
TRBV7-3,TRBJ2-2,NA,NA,CASSFYSANTGELFF,TGTGCCAGCAGCTTTTATAGCGCGAACACCGGGGAGCTGTTTTTT
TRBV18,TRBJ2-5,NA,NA,CASSRPFYETQYF,TGTGCCAGCTCACGTCCTTTCTACGAGACCCAGTACTTC
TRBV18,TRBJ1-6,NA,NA,CASSPTGYNSPLHF,TGTGCCAGCTCACCGACAGGATATAATTCACCCCTCCACTTT
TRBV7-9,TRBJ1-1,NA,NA,CASSLSGLGTEAFF,TGTGCCAGCAGCTTGTCAGGGCTAGGCACTGAAGCTTTCTTT
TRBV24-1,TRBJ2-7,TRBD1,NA,CATSDRRQGDEQYF,TGTGCCACCAGTGACCGAAGACAGGGAGATGAGCAGTACTTC
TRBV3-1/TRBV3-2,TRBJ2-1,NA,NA,CASSQGPISYNEQFF,TGTGCCAGCAGCCAGGGGCCAATAAGTTACAATGAGCAGTTCTTC
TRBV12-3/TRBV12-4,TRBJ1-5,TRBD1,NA,CASGQGSGQPQHF,TGTGCCAGTGGACAGGGTTCAGGGCAGCCCCAGCATTTT
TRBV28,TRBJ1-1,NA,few,CASSLRQGATEAFF,TGTGCCAGCAGTTTACGGCAGGGCGCCACTGAAGCTTTCTTT
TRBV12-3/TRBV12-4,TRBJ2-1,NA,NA,CASSSARYNEQFF,TGTGCCAGCAGTTCCGCCAGGTACAATGAGCAGTTCTTC
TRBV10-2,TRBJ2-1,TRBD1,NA,CASSIRTGGNEQFF,TGCGCCAGCAGTATTAGGACAGGGGGGAATGAGCAGTTCTTC
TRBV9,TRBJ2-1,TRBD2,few,CASSVAGGSYNEQFF,TGTGCCAGCAGCGTGGCGGGAGGCTCCTACAATGAGCAGTTCTTC
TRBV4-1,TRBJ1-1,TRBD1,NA,CASSQWDSLNTEAFF,TGCGCCAGCAGCCAATGGGACAGTTTGAACACTGAAGCTTTCTTT
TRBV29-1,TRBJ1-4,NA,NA,CSVVLSGEEKLFF,TGCAGCGTTGTTTTGTCAGGGGAAGAAAAACTGTTTTTT
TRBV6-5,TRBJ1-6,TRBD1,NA,CASSRDRSINSPLHF,TGTGCCAGCAGTCGGGACAGGAGTATTAATTCACCCCTCCACTTT
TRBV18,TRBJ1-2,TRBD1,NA,CASSQTGGYGYTF,TGTGCCAGCTCACAAACAGGGGGCTATGGCTACACCTTC
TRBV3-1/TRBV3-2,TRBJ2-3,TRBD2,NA,CASSQSRLGLAGFSTDTQYF,TGTGCCAGCAGCCAATCTCGGCTCGGACTAGCGGGATTTAGTACAGATACGCAGTATTTT
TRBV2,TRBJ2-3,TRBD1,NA,CASSVGQGALPSADTQYF,TGTGCCAGCAGTGTGGGACAGGGGGCGCTTCCCAGCGCAGATACGCAGTATTTT
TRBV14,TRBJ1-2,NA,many,CASSQSSGSYGYTF,TGTGCCAGCAGCCAGAGCTCGGGGTCCTATGGCTACACCTTC
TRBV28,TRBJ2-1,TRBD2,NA,CASSLATSGRKDEQFF,TGTGCCAGCAGTTTGGCGACTAGCGGGAGAAAAGATGAGCAGTTCTTC
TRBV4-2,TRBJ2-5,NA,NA,CASSQDGPQETQYF,TGTGCCAGCAGCCAAGATGGCCCACAAGAGACCCAGTACTTC
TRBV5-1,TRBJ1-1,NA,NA,CASSADRNTEAFF,TGCGCCAGCAGCGCGGACAGGAACACTGAAGCTTTCTTT
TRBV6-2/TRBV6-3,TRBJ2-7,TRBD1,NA,CASSWGQGWNEQYF,TGTGCCAGCAGTTGGGGACAGGGGTGGAACGAGCAGTACTTC
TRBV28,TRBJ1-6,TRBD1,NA,CASIPGQTNSPLHF,TGTGCCAGCATCCCGGGACAGACGAATTCACCCCTCCACTTT
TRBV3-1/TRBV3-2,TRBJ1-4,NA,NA,CASSQEEDSERGGNEKLFF,TGTGCCAGCAGCCAAGAAGAAGATTCTGAAAGAGGGGGTAATGAAAAACTGTTTTTT
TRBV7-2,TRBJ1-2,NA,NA,CASSLEPPEANYGYTF,TGTGCCAGCAGCTTAGAACCCCCGGAGGCTAACTATGGCTACACCTTC
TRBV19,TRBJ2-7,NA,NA,CASSIVAGARTAYEQYF,TGTGCCAGTAGTATAGTGGCGGGGGCGAGAACGGCCTACGAGCAGTACTTC
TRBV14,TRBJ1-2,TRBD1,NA,CASRGQDYGYTF,TGTGCCAGCAGGGGACAGGATTATGGCTACACCTTC
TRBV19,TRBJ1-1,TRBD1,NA,CASSSSGTANTEAFF,TGTGCCAGTAGTTCGTCCGGGACAGCGAACACTGAAGCTTTCTTT